A selection of T cell receptor beta chains follows, all from one sample in a study of cytomegalovirus exposure and HLA in healthy donors. The assay was immunoSEQ multiplex PCR, and TCRdb's table has in-frame clones only and misses some. The sample has over 250,000 clones; about 86% are singletons. The sequencing sample was made of PBMCs. All receptors come from a woman between 18 and 29 years old in good health and CMV-seronegative. The CDR3 runs from the conserved cysteine through the conserved F or W. The D gene is left open where the match is weak. Where a row states a size, it is once, few, many or the class of an expanded clone; other rows omit it.

j_call clone_size d_call v_call cdr3_nt cdr3_aa
TRBJ2-5 . . TRBV9 TGTGCCAGCAGCGCCTCAGAAGAGACCCAGTACTTC CASSASEETQYF
TRBJ2-1 . . TRBV11-2 TGTGCCAGCAGCCGGTGGAGAGATCGAGAGCAGTTCTTC CASSRWRDREQFF
TRBJ2-7 . TRBD1 TRBV5-8 TGTGCCAGCAGACTAGGACAGGGGTCCTACGAGCAGTACTTC CASRLGQGSYEQYF
TRBJ2-2 . . TRBV27 TGTGCCAGCAGTTCATCTGGGACAACGAACACCGGGGAGCTGTTTTTT CASSSSGTTNTGELFF
TRBJ2-5 . TRBD2 TRBV5-1 TGCGCCAGCAGCCCATTAGCGGGAACCCTCTTACAAGAGACCCAGTACTTC CASSPLAGTLLQETQYF
TRBJ1-5 . TRBD1 TRBV10-1 TGCGCCAGCAGTGAACCGAGGAGGGCAGGGGGCTCCCCACAGAATCAGCCCCAGCATTTT CASSEPRRAGGSPQNQPQHF
TRBJ2-1 . TRBD2 TRBV6-5 TGTGCCAGCAGTCCCGGACTAGCGGGAGGCAATGAGCAGTTCTTC CASSPGLAGGNEQFF
TRBJ2-1 . TRBD2 TRBV7-6 TGTGCCAGCAGCTTATTGGGACTTAGCGGGAGAGGCTCCTACAATGAGCAGTTCTTC CASSLLGLSGRGSYNEQFF
TRBJ2-7 . . TRBV5-1 TGCGCCAGCAGCTACGACAGTTTTCCGGGCTACGAGCAGTACTTC CASSYDSFPGYEQYF
TRBJ1-2 . TRBD1 TRBV7-2 TGTGCCAGCAGCCCCCGGACAGGGCCCGGCTACACCTTC CASSPRTGPGYTF
TRBJ1-1 . . TRBV4-3 TGCGCCAGCAGCCAGGAACAGGGGAACACTGAAGCTTTCTTT CASSQEQGNTEAFF
TRBJ2-3 once TRBD1 TRBV11-2 TGTGCCAGCACCCAGGGGGCTTCTACAGATACGCAGTATTTT CASTQGASTDTQYF